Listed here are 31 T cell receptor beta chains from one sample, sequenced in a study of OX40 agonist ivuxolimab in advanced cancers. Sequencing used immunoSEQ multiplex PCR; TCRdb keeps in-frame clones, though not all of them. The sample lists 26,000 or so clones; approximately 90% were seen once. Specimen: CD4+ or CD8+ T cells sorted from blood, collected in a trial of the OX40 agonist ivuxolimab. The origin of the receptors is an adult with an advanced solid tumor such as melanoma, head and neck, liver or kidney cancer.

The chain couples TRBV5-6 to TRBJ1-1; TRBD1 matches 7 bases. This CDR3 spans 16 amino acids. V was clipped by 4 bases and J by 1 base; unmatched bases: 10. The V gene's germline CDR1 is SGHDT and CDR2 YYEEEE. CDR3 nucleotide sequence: TGTGCCAGCAGCCATCAAATCAGGACAGGGAACACTGAAGCTTTCTTT. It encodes CASSHQIRTGNTEAFF. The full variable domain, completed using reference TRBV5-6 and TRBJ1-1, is DAGVTQSPTHLIKTRGQQVTLRCSPKSGHDTVSWYQQALGQGPQFIFQYYEEEERQRGNFPDRFSGHQFPNYSSELNVNALLLGDSALYLCASSHQIRTGNTEAFFGQGTRLTVV.

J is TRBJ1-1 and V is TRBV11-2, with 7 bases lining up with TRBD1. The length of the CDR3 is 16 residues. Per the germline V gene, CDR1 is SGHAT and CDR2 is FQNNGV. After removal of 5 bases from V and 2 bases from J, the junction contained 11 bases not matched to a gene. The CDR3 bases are TGTGCCAGCAGCGCCCTCGCCCGAGGGGGCAACACTGAAGCTTTCTTT. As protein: CASSALARGGNTEAFF.

The CDR3 coding sequence is TGTGCCAGCAGAGACGGAGGTCATCAAGAGACCCAGTACTTC. Translated: CASRDGGHQETQYF. The chain couples TRBV6-1 to TRBJ2-5; D may be TRBD2 (5 bases). V lost 6 bases to trimming and J lost 2 bases, with 13 bases between them. CDR3 size: 14 residues. Germline CDR1 and CDR2: MNHNS and SASEGT.

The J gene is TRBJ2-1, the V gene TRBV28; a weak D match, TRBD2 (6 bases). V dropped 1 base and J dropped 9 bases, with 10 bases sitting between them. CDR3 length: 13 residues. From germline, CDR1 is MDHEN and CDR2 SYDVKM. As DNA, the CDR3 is TGTGCCAGCAGTTTATACGGGGGAACTGAGCAGTTCTTC. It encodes CASSLYGGTEQFF.

This CDR3 is CASRPSRNTGELFF. The CDR3 region has the DNA TGTGCAAGTCGCCCTAGCAGGAACACCGGGGAGCTGTTTTTT. J is TRBJ2-2 and V is TRBV12-2; the table's D call of TRBD2 was not tested on the DNA. TRBV12-2 is an annotated pseudogene. The CDR3 spans 14 residues.

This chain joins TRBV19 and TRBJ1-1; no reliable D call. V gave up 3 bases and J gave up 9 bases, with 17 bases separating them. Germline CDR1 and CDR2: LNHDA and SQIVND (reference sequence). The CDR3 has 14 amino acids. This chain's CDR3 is CASSMVIGSFQAFF. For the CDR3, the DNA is TGTGCCAGTAGTATGGTTATCGGGAGTTTCCAAGCTTTCTTT.

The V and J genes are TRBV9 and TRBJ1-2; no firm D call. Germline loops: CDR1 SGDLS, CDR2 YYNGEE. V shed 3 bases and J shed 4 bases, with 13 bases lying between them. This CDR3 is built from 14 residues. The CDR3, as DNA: TGTGCCAGCAGCGGACTTAGGGAGGGCTATGGCTACACCTTC. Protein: CASSGLREGYGYTF.

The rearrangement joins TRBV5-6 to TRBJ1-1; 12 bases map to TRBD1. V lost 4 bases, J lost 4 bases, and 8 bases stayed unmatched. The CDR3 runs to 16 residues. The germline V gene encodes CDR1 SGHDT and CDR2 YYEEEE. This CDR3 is CASSGDRDRGPTEAFF. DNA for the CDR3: TGTGCCAGCAGCGGCGACCGGGACAGGGGGCCCACTGAAGCTTTCTTT.

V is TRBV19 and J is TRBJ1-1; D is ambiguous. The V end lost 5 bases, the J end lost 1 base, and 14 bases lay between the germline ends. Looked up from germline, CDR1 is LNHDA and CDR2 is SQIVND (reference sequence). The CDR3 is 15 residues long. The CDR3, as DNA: TGTGCCAGTAGTTGGACTCTAACGGGGAACACTGAAGCTTTCTTT. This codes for CASSWTLTGNTEAFF.

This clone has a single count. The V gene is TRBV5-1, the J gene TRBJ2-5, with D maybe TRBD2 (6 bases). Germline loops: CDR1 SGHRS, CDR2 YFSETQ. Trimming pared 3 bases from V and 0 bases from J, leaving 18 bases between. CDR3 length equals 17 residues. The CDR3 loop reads CASSSSRDFLYQETQYF. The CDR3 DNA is TGCGCCAGCAGCTCCAGTCGGGACTTCCTGTACCAAGAGACCCAGTACTTC.

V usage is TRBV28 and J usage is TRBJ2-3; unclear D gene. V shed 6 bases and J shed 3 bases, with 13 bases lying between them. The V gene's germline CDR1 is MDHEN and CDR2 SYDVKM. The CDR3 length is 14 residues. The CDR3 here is CASSLRTKTDTQYF. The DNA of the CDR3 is TGTGCCAGCAGCCTCAGGACGAAAACAGATACGCAGTATTTT. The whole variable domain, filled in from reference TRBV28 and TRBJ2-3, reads DVKVTQSSRYLVKRTGEKVFLECVQDMDHENMFWYRQDPGLGLRLIYFSYDVKMKEKGDIPEGYSVSREKKERFSLILESASTNQTSMYLCASSLRTKTDTQYFGPGTRLTVL.

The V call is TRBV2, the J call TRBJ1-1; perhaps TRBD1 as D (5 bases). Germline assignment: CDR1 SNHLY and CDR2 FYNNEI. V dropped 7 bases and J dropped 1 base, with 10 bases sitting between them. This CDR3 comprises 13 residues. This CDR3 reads CASMGQGNTEAFF. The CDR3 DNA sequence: TGTGCCAGCATGGGGCAGGGGAACACTGAAGCTTTCTTT.

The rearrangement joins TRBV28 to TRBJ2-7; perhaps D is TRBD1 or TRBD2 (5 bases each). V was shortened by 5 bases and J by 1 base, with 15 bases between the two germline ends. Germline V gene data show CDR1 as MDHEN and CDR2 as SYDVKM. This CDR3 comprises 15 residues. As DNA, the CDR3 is TGTGCCAGCAGTCCTTCCGGGACGCTTTCCTACGAGCAGTACTTC. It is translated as CASSPSGTLSYEQYF. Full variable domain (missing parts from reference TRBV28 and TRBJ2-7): DVKVTQSSRYLVKRTGEKVFLECVQDMDHENMFWYRQDPGLGLRLIYFSYDVKMKEKGDIPEGYSVSREKKERFSLILESASTNQTSMYLCASSPSGTLSYEQYFGPGTRLTVT.

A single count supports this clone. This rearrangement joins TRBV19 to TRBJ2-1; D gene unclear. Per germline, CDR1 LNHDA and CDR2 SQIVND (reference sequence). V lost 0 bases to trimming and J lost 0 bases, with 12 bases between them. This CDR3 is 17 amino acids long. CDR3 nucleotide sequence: TGTGCCAGTAGTATAGATGAAGCCCGAAGCTCCTACAATGAGCAGTTCTTC. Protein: CASSIDEARSSYNEQFF.

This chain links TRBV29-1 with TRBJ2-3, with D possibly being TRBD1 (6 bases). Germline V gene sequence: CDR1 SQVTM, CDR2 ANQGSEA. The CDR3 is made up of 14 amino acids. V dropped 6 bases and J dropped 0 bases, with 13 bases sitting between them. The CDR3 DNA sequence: TGCAGCGTGGACAGTTTAGCCAGCACAGATACGCAGTATTTT. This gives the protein CSVDSLASTDTQYF.

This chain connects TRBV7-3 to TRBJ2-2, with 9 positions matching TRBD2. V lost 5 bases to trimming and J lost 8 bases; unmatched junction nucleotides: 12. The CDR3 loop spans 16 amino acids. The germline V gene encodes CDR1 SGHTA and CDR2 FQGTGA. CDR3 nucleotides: TGTGCCAGCAGCACATCGGGACTAGCCTCGATGGGGGAGCTGTTTTTT. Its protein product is CASSTSGLASMGELFF.

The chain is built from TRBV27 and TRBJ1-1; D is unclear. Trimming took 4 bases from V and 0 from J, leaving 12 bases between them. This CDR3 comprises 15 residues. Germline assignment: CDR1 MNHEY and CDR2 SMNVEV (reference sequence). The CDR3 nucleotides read TGTGCCAGCAGTTCCCCCGGGAGGTTGAACACTGAAGCTTTCTTT. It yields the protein CASSSPGRLNTEAFF.

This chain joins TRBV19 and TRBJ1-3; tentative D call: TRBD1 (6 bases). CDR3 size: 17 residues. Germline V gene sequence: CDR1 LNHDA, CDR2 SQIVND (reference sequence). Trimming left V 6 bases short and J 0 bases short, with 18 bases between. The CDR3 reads CASSLDSLSVSGNTIYF. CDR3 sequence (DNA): TGTGCCAGTAGCCTGGACAGCCTTTCAGTCTCTGGAAACACCATATATTTT.

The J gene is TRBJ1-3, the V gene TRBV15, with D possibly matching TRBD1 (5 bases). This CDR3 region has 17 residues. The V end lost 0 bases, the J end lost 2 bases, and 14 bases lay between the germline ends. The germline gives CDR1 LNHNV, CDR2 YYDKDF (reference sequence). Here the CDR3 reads CATSRDGGEGAGNTIYF. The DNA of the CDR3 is TGTGCCACCAGCAGAGATGGGGGGGAGGGAGCTGGAAACACCATATATTTT.

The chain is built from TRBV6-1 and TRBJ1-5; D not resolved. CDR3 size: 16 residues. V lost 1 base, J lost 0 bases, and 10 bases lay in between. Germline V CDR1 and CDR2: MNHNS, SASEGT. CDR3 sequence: CASSEDTWGSNQPQHF. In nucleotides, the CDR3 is TGTGCCAGCAGTGAAGACACCTGGGGTAGCAATCAGCCCCAGCATTTT.

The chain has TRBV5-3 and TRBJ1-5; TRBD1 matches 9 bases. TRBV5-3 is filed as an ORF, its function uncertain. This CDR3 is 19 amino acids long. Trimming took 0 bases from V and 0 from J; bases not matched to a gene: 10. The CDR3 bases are TGTGCCAGAAGCTTGGCGGACAGGGGACTTGGGTATAGCAATCAGCCCCAGCATTTT. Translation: CARSLADRGLGYSNQPQHF.

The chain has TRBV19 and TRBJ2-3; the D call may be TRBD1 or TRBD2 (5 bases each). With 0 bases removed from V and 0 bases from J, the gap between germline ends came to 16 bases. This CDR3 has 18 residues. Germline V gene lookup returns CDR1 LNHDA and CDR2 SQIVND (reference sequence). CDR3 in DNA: TGTGCCAGTAGTATAGATGGGGGAGCCGACGCTAGCACAGATACGCAGTATTTT. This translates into CASSIDGGADASTDTQYF. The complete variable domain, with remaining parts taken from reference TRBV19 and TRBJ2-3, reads DGGITQSPKYLFRKEGQNVTLSCEQNLNHDAMYWYRQDPGQGLRLIYYSQIVNDFQKGDIAEGYSVSREKKESFPLTVTSAQKNPTAFYLCASSIDGGADASTDTQYFGPGTRLTVL.

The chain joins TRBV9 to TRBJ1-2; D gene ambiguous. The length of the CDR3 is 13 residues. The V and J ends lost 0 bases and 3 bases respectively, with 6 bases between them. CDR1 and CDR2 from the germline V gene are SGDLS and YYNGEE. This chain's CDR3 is CASSVVTDYGYTF. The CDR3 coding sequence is TGTGCCAGCAGCGTAGTCACGGACTATGGCTACACCTTC.

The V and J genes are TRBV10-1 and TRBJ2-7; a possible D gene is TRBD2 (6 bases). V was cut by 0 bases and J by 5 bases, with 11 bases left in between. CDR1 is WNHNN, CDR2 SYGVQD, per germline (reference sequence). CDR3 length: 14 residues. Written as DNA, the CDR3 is TGCGCCAGCAGTGAGTCCCACGGGAGAGACGAGCAGTACTTC. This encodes CASSESHGRDEQYF.

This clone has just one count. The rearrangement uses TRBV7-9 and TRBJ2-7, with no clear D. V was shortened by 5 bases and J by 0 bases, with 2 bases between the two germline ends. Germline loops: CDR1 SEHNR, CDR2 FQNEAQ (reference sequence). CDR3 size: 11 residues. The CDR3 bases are TGTGCCAGCAGCCACTCCTACGAGCAGTACTTC. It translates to CASSHSYEQYF.

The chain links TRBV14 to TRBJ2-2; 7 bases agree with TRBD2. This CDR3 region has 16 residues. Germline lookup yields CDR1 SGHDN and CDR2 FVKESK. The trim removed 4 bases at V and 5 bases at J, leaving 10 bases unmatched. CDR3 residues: CASSPRLGGGTGELFF. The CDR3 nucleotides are TGTGCCAGCAGCCCTAGGCTAGGCGGGGGAACCGGGGAGCTGTTTTTT.

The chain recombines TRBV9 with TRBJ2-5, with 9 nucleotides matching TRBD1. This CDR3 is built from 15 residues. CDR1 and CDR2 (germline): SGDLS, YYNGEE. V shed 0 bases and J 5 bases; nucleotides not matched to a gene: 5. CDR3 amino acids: CASSVGDRDTETQYF. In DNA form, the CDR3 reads TGTGCCAGCAGCGTAGGGGACAGGGATACCGAGACCCAGTACTTC.

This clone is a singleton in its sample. The CDR3 DNA reads TGTGCCAGCAGCCAAGAGGACCCTGTCGATACGCAGTATTTT. It codes for CASSQEDPVDTQYF. The J gene is TRBJ2-3, the V gene TRBV14; D is ambiguous. Trimming shortened V by 0 bases and J by 6 bases, and 10 bases separated the two germline ends. There are 14 residues in the CDR3. Per germline, CDR1 SGHDN and CDR2 FVKESK.

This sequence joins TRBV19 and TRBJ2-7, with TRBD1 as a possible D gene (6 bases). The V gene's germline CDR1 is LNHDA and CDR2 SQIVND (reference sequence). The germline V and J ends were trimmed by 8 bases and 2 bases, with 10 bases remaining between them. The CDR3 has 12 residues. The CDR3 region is CASEDSTYEQYF. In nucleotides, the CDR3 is TGTGCCAGTGAGGACAGTACCTACGAGCAGTACTTC.

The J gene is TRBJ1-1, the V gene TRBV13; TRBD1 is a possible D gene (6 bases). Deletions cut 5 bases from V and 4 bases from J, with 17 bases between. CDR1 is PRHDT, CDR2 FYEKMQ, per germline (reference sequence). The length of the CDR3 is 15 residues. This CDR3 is CASSPHPTRGTEAFF. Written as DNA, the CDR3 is TGTGCCAGCAGCCCACACCCCACCAGGGGCACTGAAGCTTTCTTT.

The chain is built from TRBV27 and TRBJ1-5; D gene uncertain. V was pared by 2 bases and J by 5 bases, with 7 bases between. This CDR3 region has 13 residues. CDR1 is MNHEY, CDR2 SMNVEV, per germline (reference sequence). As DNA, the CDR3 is TGTGCCAGCAGTTTAGAGGTTTATCAGCCCCAGCATTTT. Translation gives CASSLEVYQPQHF.